This T cell receptor (beta chain) originates from a study of blood T cell repertoires in COVID-19. Study-level background: Samples came from the United States, Italy and Spain, spanning acute and convalescent COVID-19. The cDNA or gDNA used as material had been derived from T cells, B-cell-depleted T cells, or PBMCs.

Study processing details: Reference gene primer amplification in the assay estimated nucleated cell counts. Some clones are missing from TCRdb's copy, which holds only in-frame ones; the method was immunoSEQ multiplex PCR. V and J calls and clone size are those listed in that table; D and trimming were worked out from the DNA. The sample carries about 120,000 clones, 82% recorded once. The CDR3 totals 11 residues. V was pared by 5 bases and J by 8 bases, with 9 bases between. The germline V gene has CDR1 SEHNR and CDR2 FQNEAQ (reference sequence). Sequencing was done on a sample of peripheral blood. The clonotype comes from a man aged 70-80 years with active or convalescent COVID-19. V gene TRBV7-9 combines with J gene TRBJ1-1, with D tentatively TRBD1 (6 bases). In DNA, the CDR3 is TGTGCCAGCAGCCGCACAGGGGAAGCTTTCTTT. This sequence encodes CASSRTGEAFF.